This T cell receptor beta chain was found in a study of cytomegalovirus exposure and HLA in healthy donors. Germline values: CDR1 MNHEY, CDR2 SVGAGI. The CDR3 consists of 15 residues. Losses at the gene ends were 2 bases for V and 5 bases for J; bases not matched to a gene: 8. General observations from the study: The classifier reportedly diagnosed cytomegalovirus status with high sensitivity and specificity.

Amplification used 60 Vbeta primers and 13 Jbeta primers. Assay used: immunoSEQ multiplex PCR; TCRdb lists only in-frame clones, some missing. The sample holds 60,000 to 100,000 clones. A word on this clone: No antigen is known for it.

The chain is built from TRBV6-5 and TRBJ2-5; 7 bases fit TRBD1. Sequencing was carried out using PBMCs. The sequence came from a young man in good health and CMV-seronegative. The CDR3 loop reads CASSYLGQLGETQYF. The CDR3, as DNA: TGTGCCAGCAGTTACCTGGGACAGTTGGGGGAGACCCAGTACTTC.